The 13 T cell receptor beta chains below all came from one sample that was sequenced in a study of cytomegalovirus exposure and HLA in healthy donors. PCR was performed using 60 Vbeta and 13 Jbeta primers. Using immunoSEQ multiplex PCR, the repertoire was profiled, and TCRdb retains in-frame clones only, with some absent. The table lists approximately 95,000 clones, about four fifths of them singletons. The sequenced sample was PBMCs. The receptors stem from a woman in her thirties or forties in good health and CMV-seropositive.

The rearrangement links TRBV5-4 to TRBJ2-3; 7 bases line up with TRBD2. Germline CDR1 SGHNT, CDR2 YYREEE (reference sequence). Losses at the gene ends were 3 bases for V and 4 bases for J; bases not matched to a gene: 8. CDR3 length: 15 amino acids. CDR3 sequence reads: CASSSRAGAADTQYF. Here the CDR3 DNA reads TGTGCCAGCAGCTCGCGGGCGGGAGCCGCAGATACGCAGTATTTT.

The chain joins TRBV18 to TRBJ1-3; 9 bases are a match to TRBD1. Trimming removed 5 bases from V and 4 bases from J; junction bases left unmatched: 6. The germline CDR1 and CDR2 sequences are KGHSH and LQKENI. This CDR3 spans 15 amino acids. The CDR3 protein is CASSATGTGGNTIYF. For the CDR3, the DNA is TGTGCCAGCTCAGCCACCGGGACAGGGGGAAACACCATATATTTT.

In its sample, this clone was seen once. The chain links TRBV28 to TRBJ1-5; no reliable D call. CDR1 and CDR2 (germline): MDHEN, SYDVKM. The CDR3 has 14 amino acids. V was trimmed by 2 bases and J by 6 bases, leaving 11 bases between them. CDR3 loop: CASSLRLRVQPQHF. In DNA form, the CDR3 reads TGTGCCAGCAGTTTAAGACTTCGAGTTCAGCCCCAGCATTTT.

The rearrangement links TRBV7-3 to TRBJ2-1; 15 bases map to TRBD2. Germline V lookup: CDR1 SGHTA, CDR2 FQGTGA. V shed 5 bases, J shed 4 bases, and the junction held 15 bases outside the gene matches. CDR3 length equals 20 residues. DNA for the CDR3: TGTGCCAGCAGCCCCCAAGGACTAGCGGGAGGGCCGAATAGATACAATGAGCAGTTCTTC. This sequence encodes CASSPQGLAGGPNRYNEQFF.

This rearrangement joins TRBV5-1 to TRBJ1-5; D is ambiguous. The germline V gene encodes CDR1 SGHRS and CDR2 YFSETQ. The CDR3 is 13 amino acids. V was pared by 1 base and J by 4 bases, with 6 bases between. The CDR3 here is CASSLTENQPQHF. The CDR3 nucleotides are TGCGCCAGCAGCTTGACAGAGAATCAGCCCCAGCATTTT.

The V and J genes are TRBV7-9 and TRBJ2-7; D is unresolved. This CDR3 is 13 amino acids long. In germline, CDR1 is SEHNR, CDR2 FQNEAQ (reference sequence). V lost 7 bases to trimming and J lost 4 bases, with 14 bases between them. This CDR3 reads CASKALPTYEQYF. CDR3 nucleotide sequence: TGTGCCAGCAAAGCCCTCCCGACTTACGAGCAGTACTTC.

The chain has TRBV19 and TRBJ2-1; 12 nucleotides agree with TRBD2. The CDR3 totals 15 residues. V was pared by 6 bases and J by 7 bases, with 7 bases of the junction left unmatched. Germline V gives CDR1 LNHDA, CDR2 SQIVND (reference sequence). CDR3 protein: CASSHTSGRTNEQFF. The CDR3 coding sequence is TGTGCCAGTAGCCATACTAGCGGGAGGACGAATGAGCAGTTCTTC.

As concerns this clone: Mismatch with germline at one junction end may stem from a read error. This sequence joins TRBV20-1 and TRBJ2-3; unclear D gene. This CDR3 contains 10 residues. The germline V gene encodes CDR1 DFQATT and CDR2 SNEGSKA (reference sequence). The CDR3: CSASIDTQYF. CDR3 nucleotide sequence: TGCAGTGCTAGCATAGATACGCAGTATTTT.

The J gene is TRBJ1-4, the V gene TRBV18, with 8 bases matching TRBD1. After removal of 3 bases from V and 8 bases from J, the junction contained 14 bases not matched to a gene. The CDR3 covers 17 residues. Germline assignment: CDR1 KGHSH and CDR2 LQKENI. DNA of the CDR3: TGTGCCAGCTCACCGACAGGGGCCCTAATTAAGGGCGAAAAACTGTTTTTT. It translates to CASSPTGALIKGEKLFF.

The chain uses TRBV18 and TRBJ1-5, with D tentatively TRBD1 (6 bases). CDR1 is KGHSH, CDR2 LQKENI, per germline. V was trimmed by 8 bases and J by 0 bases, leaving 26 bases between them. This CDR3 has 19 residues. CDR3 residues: CASSRNRDTSFYSNQPQHF. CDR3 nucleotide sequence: TGTGCCAGCAGCCGTAACCGGGACACCTCATTCTATAGCAATCAGCCCCAGCATTTT.

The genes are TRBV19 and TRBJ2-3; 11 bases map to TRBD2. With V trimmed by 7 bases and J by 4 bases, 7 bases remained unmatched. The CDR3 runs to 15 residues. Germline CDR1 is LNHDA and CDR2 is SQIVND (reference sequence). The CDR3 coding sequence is TGTGCCAGTACTCTAGCGGGAGGAGGCGCAGATACGCAGTATTTT. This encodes CASTLAGGGADTQYF.

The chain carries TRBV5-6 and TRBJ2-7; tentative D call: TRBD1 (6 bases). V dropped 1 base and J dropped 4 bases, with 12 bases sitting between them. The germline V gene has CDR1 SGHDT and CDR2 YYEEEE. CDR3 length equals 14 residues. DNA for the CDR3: TGTGCCAGCAGCTTGATCGGACAGCAGTACGAGCAGTACTTC. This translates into CASSLIGQQYEQYF.

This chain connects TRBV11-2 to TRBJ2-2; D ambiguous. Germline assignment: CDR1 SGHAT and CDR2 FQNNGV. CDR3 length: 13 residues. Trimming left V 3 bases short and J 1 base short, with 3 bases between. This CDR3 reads CASSFKNTGELFF. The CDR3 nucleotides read TGTGCCAGCAGCTTTAAGAACACCGGGGAGCTGTTTTTT. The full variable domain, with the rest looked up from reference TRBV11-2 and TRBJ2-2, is EAGVAQSPRYKIIEKRQSVAFWCNPISGHATLYWYQQILGQGPKLLIQFQNNGVVDDSQLPKDRFSAERLKGVDSTLKIQPAKLEDSAVYLCASSFKNTGELFFGEGSRLTVL.